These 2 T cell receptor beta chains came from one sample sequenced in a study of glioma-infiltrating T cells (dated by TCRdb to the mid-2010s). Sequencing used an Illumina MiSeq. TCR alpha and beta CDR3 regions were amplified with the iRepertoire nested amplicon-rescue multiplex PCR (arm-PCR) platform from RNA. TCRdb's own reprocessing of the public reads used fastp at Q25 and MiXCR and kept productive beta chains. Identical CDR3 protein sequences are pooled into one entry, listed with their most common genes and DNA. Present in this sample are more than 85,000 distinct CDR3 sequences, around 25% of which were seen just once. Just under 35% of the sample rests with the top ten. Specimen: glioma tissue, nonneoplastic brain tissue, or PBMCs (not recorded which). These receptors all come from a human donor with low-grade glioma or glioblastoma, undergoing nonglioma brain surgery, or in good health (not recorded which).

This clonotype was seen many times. CDR3 sequence: CASSLHSSGNTIYF. CDR3 DNA sequence: TGTGCCAGCAGCCTTCACAGCTCTGGAAACACCATATATTTT. This chain joins TRBV14 and TRBJ1-3; D not certain. Looked up from germline, CDR1 is SGHDN and CDR2 is FVKESK. The CDR3 spans 14 residues. Trimming removed 4 bases from V and 0 bases from J, with 7 bases in between.

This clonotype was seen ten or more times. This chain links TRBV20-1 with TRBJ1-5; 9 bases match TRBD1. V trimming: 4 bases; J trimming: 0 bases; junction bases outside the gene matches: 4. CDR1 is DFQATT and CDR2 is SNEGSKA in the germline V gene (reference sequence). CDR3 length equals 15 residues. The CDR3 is CSANRGPYSNQPQHF. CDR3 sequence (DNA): TGCAGTGCTAACAGGGGGCCATATAGCAATCAGCCCCAGCATTTT.